The rows below give T cell receptor beta chains drawn from one sample of a study of cytomegalovirus exposure and HLA in healthy donors. The repertoire was sequenced with immunoSEQ multiplex PCR; TCRdb's copy has only in-frame clones and lacks some. The table has 140,000 to 150,000 clones, just under 70% seen once. The material sequenced was PBMCs. The receptors stem from a man aged 55 to 70 in good health and CMV-seronegative. CDR3s include the opening cysteine and the closing phenylalanine or tryptophan. D genes are given only for firm matches. A row's size may be missing; if present it is once, few, many or a size class.

CDR3 protein: CASTNTDTQYF
CDR3 DNA: TGCGCCAGCACCAACACAGATACGCAGTATTTT
clone size: few
J gene: TRBJ2-3
D gene: NA
V gene: TRBV5-1

CDR3 protein: CASRVRGAGDTEAFF
CDR3 DNA: TGTGCCAGCAGAGTAAGGGGGGCGGGGGACACTGAAGCTTTCTTT
clone size: NA
J gene: TRBJ1-1
D gene: NA
V gene: TRBV2

CDR3 protein: CASSILGVGGLAGVQDGELFF
CDR3 DNA: TGTGCCAGTAGTATACTGGGCGTAGGGGGACTAGCGGGAGTTCAAGACGGGGAGCTGTTTTTT
clone size: NA
J gene: TRBJ2-2
D gene: TRBD2
V gene: TRBV19

CDR3 protein: CASSIVRLAGELFF
CDR3 DNA: TGTGCCAGTAGTATAGTGCGACTAGCCGGGGAGCTGTTTTTT
clone size: NA
J gene: TRBJ2-2
D gene: NA
V gene: TRBV19

CDR3 protein: CASSYSRDSYEQYF
CDR3 DNA: TGTGCCAGCAGTTACTCCAGGGATAGCTACGAGCAGTACTTC
clone size: NA
J gene: TRBJ2-7
D gene: NA
V gene: TRBV6-6

CDR3 protein: CASSLGGGASYEQYF
CDR3 DNA: TGTGCCAGCAGCTTGGGTGGCGGGGCATCCTACGAGCAGTACTTC
clone size: NA
J gene: TRBJ2-7
D gene: NA
V gene: TRBV5-4

CDR3 protein: CATRQGWGTGEQYF
CDR3 DNA: TGTGCCACCCGACAGGGTTGGGGGACGGGCGAGCAGTACTTC
clone size: NA
J gene: TRBJ2-7
D gene: TRBD1
V gene: TRBV19

CDR3 protein: CASSIIGTGDTGELFF
CDR3 DNA: TGTGCCAGTAGTATCATTGGGACAGGGGACACCGGGGAGCTGTTTTTT
clone size: NA
J gene: TRBJ2-2
D gene: TRBD1
V gene: TRBV19

CDR3 protein: CAWSGGETQYF
CDR3 DNA: TGTGCCTGGAGTGGCGGAGAGACCCAGTACTTC
clone size: few
J gene: TRBJ2-5
D gene: NA
V gene: TRBV30

CDR3 protein: CAIQGDYGYTF
CDR3 DNA: TGTGCCATCCAGGGGGACTATGGCTACACCTTC
clone size: NA
J gene: TRBJ1-2
D gene: TRBD1
V gene: TRBV28

CDR3 protein: CASSLRENLAQHF
CDR3 DNA: TGTGCCAGCAGCTTACGGGAAAATTTAGCCCAGCATTTT
clone size: NA
J gene: TRBJ1-5
D gene: NA
V gene: TRBV11-2

CDR3 protein: CAWSVHQGRVYGYTF
CDR3 DNA: TGTGCCTGGAGTGTACATCAGGGGCGCGTCTATGGCTACACCTTC
clone size: NA
J gene: TRBJ1-2
D gene: NA
V gene: TRBV30

CDR3 protein: CASSISFRAHRDYEQYF
CDR3 DNA: TGTGCCAGTAGTATAAGTTTCCGGGCCCACAGGGACTACGAGCAGTACTTC
clone size: NA
J gene: TRBJ2-7
D gene: NA
V gene: TRBV19

CDR3 protein: CASSRGQGAREKLFF
CDR3 DNA: TGTGCCAGCAGCCGCGGACAGGGGGCTCGTGAAAAACTGTTTTTT
clone size: few
J gene: TRBJ1-4
D gene: TRBD1
V gene: TRBV28

CDR3 protein: CSVDSQGVTGELFF
CDR3 DNA: TGCAGCGTTGATTCACAGGGGGTCACCGGGGAGCTGTTTTTT
clone size: once
J gene: TRBJ2-2
D gene: TRBD1
V gene: TRBV29-1

CDR3 protein: CASRRNWDIAYEQYF
CDR3 DNA: TGTGCCAGCAGGCGTAACTGGGACATTGCCTACGAGCAGTACTTC
clone size: NA
J gene: TRBJ2-7
D gene: NA
V gene: TRBV5-5

CDR3 protein: CASSPDARAYSGNTIYF
CDR3 DNA: TGTGCCAGCAGCCCCGACGCGAGGGCCTACTCTGGAAACACCATATATTTT
clone size: NA
J gene: TRBJ1-3
D gene: NA
V gene: TRBV4-2

CDR3 protein: CASREAGPNEKLFF
CDR3 DNA: TGTGCCAGCAGGGAGGCAGGCCCTAATGAAAAACTGTTTTTT
clone size: NA
J gene: TRBJ1-4
D gene: NA
V gene: TRBV28

CDR3 protein: CASSESRVRGYTF
CDR3 DNA: TGTGCCAGCAGTGAAAGCAGGGTGCGAGGCTACACCTTC
clone size: NA
J gene: TRBJ1-2
D gene: NA
V gene: TRBV6-1

CDR3 protein: CASSLSRGLTDTQYF
CDR3 DNA: TGTGCCAGCAGTTTAAGCAGGGGGCTCACAGATACGCAGTATTTT
clone size: once
J gene: TRBJ2-3
D gene: TRBD1
V gene: TRBV27

CDR3 protein: CASTPGRSSYNEQFF
CDR3 DNA: TGCGCCAGCACCCCGGGTAGGAGCTCCTACAATGAGCAGTTCTTC
clone size: NA
J gene: TRBJ2-1
D gene: NA
V gene: TRBV5-1

CDR3 protein: CASSRPGTGAGVTGELFF
CDR3 DNA: TGTGCCAGCAGCCGTCCCGGGACAGGGGCGGGGGTCACCGGGGAGCTGTTTTTT
clone size: NA
J gene: TRBJ2-2
D gene: TRBD1
V gene: TRBV5-6

CDR3 protein: CASSFRQGNTEAFF
CDR3 DNA: TGTGCCAGCAGTTTCCGACAGGGTAACACTGAAGCTTTCTTT
clone size: NA
J gene: TRBJ1-1
D gene: TRBD1
V gene: TRBV6-5

CDR3 protein: CAWSVLAGGPGGQYF
CDR3 DNA: TGTGCCTGGAGCGTTTTAGCGGGAGGGCCGGGAGGGCAGTACTTC
clone size: NA
J gene: TRBJ2-7
D gene: TRBD2
V gene: TRBV30

CDR3 protein: CSVGTSGRETQYF
CDR3 DNA: TGCAGCGTCGGGACTAGCGGGAGGGAGACCCAGTACTTC
clone size: NA
J gene: TRBJ2-5
D gene: TRBD2
V gene: TRBV29-1

CDR3 protein: CASSLDRNQPQHF
CDR3 DNA: TGTGCCAGCAGCTTAGACAGGAATCAGCCCCAGCATTTT
clone size: NA
J gene: TRBJ1-5
D gene: NA
V gene: TRBV7-3

CDR3 protein: CASSLGRDIYGYTF
CDR3 DNA: TGTGCCAGCAGCTTGGGACGGGACATCTATGGCTACACCTTC
clone size: NA
J gene: TRBJ1-2
D gene: NA
V gene: TRBV5-6

CDR3 protein: CASSYARLTNEQFF
CDR3 DNA: TGTGCCAGCAGTTACGCCCGACTTACCAATGAGCAGTTCTTC
clone size: NA
J gene: TRBJ2-1
D gene: NA
V gene: TRBV6-6

CDR3 protein: CASSYTGWGTEAFF
CDR3 DNA: TGTGCCAGCAGTTATACAGGGTGGGGCACTGAAGCTTTCTTT
clone size: NA
J gene: TRBJ1-1
D gene: NA
V gene: TRBV28

CDR3 protein: CASSKGLNSPLHF
CDR3 DNA: TGCGCCAGCAGTAAGGGGCTGAATTCACCCCTCCACTTT
clone size: NA
J gene: TRBJ1-6
D gene: NA
V gene: TRBV10-1

CDR3 protein: CSVGEGPRGGEQFF
CDR3 DNA: TGCAGCGTGGGAGAGGGCCCTAGAGGGGGTGAGCAGTTCTTC
clone size: NA
J gene: TRBJ2-1
D gene: NA
V gene: TRBV29-1